These 20 T cell receptor beta chains were all obtained from the same sample, sequenced in a study of T cell changes during pregnancy in multiple sclerosis. The protocol was immunoSEQ multiplex PCR, while the TCRdb copy is restricted to in-frame clones and leaves out a portion. The data hold about 48,000 clones, with about 88% observed a single time. Sequenced here: CD4+ T cells from peripheral blood mononuclear cells, sampled in the second trimester of pregnancy. The receptors were gathered from a female donor with multiple sclerosis, enrolled in a pregnancy study.

This chain joins TRBV5-4 and TRBJ2-7; tentatively, D is TRBD2 (6 bases). Germline CDR1 is SGHNT and CDR2 is YYREEE (reference sequence). Between the trimmed V and J ends, which lost 4 bases and 2 bases, there was a span of 19 bases. The CDR3 extends over 16 amino acids. The CDR3 here is CASSPSPGGETYEQYF. The CDR3 region has the DNA TGTGCCAGCAGCCCATCCCCAGGCGGGGAGACCTACGAGCAGTACTTC.

This chain links TRBV2 with TRBJ1-3, with unresolved D. V was pared by 6 bases and J by 0 bases, with 9 bases between. The germline CDR1 and CDR2 sequences are SNHLY and FYNNEI. This CDR3 contains 14 residues. Written as DNA, the CDR3 is TGTGCCAGCAGCCGAACAGACTCTGGAAACACCATATATTTT. It is translated as CASSRTDSGNTIYF.

The gene calls are TRBV5-1 and TRBJ1-3; D gene ambiguous. In germline, CDR1 is SGHRS, CDR2 YFSETQ. The CDR3 extends over 14 amino acids. V lost 0 bases, J lost 0 bases, and 4 bases lay in between. The CDR3 sequence is CASSLGSSGNTIYF. CDR3 DNA sequence: TGCGCCAGCAGCTTGGGGAGCTCTGGAAACACCATATATTTT.

This chain joins TRBV7-3 and TRBJ2-2, with a possible D match to TRBD2 (7 bases). Germline V gene data show CDR1 as SGHTA and CDR2 as FQGTGA. V was shortened by 2 bases and J by 6 bases, with 16 bases between the two germline ends. This CDR3 spans 16 amino acids. DNA for the CDR3: TGTGCCAGCAGCTTATGGGGGGGCGAAGGAGCCGGGGAGCTGTTTTTT. Protein product: CASSLWGGEGAGELFF.

The V and J genes are TRBV25-1 and TRBJ2-5; D possibly corresponds to TRBD1 (5 bases). Germline CDR1 and CDR2: MGHDK and SYGVNS. Trimming removed 2 bases from V and 2 bases from J, with 15 bases in between. The length of the CDR3 is 16 residues. In DNA, the CDR3 is TGTGCCAGCAGTGAAATAGGGGCGGACACACAAGAGACCCAGTACTTC. This encodes CASSEIGADTQETQYF.

J is TRBJ2-7 and V is TRBV5-1; a weak D match, TRBD1 (6 bases). Germline CDR1 reads SGHRS; CDR2 reads YFSETQ. The CDR3 totals 13 residues. Trimming pared 3 bases from V and 2 bases from J, leaving 9 bases between. This CDR3 is CASSSGTPYEQYF. Here the CDR3 DNA reads TGCGCCAGCAGCTCCGGGACACCCTACGAGCAGTACTTC.

The V and J genes are TRBV5-4 and TRBJ2-1; TRBD2 aligns across 11 bases. Per germline, CDR1 SGHNT and CDR2 YYREEE (reference sequence). This CDR3 is 16 amino acids long. Germline trimming cut 0 bases from V and 5 bases from J; bases unmatched to any gene: 4. CDR3 loop: CASSLDLAGGHNEQFF. The CDR3 DNA reads TGTGCCAGCAGCTTGGATCTAGCGGGAGGTCACAATGAGCAGTTCTTC.

For the CDR3, the DNA is TGTGCCAGCAGCTTGGGAACTAGGTGGGCAGATACGCAGTATTTT. This gives the protein CASSLGTRWADTQYF. V is TRBV7-9 and J is TRBJ2-3, with D maybe TRBD2 (5 bases). The CDR3 sequence is 15 residues long. CDR1 is SEHNR, CDR2 FQNEAQ, per germline (reference sequence). Trimming left V 3 bases short and J 4 bases short, with 14 bases between.

The chain links TRBV4-1 to TRBJ2-5, with D hard to call. The germline V gene encodes CDR1 MGHRA and CDR2 YSYEKL. V was cut by 4 bases and J by 4 bases, with 4 bases left in between. The CDR3 runs to 11 residues. CDR3 sequence: CASSRGETQYF. The CDR3 DNA follows: TGCGCCAGCAGCCGAGGAGAGACCCAGTACTTC.

The J gene is TRBJ2-5, the V gene TRBV7-2; the D gene is possibly TRBD2 (6 bases). The length of the CDR3 is 15 residues. CDR1 and CDR2 from the germline V gene are SGHTA and FQGNSA. Deletions cut 1 base from V and 4 bases from J, with 13 bases between. For the CDR3, the DNA is TGTGCCAGCAGCTTAGAGACGGGAGCTCTAGAGACCCAGTACTTC. This gives the protein CASSLETGALETQYF.

The J gene is TRBJ2-7, the V gene TRBV19, with 7 bases identical to TRBD1. Germline CDR1 reads LNHDA; CDR2 reads SQIVND (reference sequence). The ends lost 7 bases at V and 2 bases at J; junction bases unmatched: 8. This CDR3 region has 14 residues. CDR3 DNA sequence: TGTGCCAGTATCTCTGGACAGGATCCCTACGAGCAGTACTTC. Translation: CASISGQDPYEQYF.

V and J are TRBV5-4 and TRBJ2-1; 11 bases line up with TRBD2. The J segment lost 4 bases and the V segment lost 4 bases, leaving 13 bases of the junction unmatched. The germline gives CDR1 SGHNT, CDR2 YYREEE (reference sequence). The CDR3 contains 18 residues. CDR3 DNA: TGTGCCAGCAGCGGCGGGACTAGCGGCTCCATTTTGTACAATGAGCAGTTCTTC. Protein: CASSGGTSGSILYNEQFF.

In the case of this clone: Other DNA sequences from this sample encode an identical CDR3 as well. The V and J genes are TRBV5-4 and TRBJ2-4; 9 bases fit TRBD2. The CDR3 consists of 17 residues. V lost 0 bases and J lost 1; bases outside the gene matches: 5. The germline gives CDR1 SGHNT, CDR2 YYREEE (reference sequence). The CDR3 DNA sequence: TGTGCCAGCAGCTTGGCTGGGCTAGCGGGGGCCAAAAACATTCAGTACTTC. Its translation is CASSLAGLAGAKNIQYF.

The V gene is TRBV7-2, the J gene TRBJ2-3; TRBD1 is a possible D gene (5 bases). Trimming took 5 bases from V and 2 from J, leaving 14 bases between them. The CDR3 consists of 15 residues. Germline V gene data show CDR1 as SGHTA and CDR2 as FQGNSA. For the CDR3, the DNA is TGTGCCAGCAGCGCGAGTAAAGGGGTCACAGATACGCAGTATTTT. Amino acid sequence: CASSASKGVTDTQYF.

V usage is TRBV5-1 and J usage is TRBJ2-3; 7 nucleotides align to TRBD2. V trimming: 4 bases; J trimming: 3 bases; junction bases outside the gene matches: 8. Germline lookup yields CDR1 SGHRS and CDR2 YFSETQ. This CDR3 has 15 residues. The CDR3 DNA reads as TGCGCCAGCAGCCCCCCGCAGGGAGGGACAGATACGCAGTATTTT. Amino acids: CASSPPQGGTDTQYF.

The V call is TRBV4-3, the J call TRBJ1-2; D not certain. V dropped 4 bases and J dropped 5 bases, with 17 bases sitting between them. The CDR3 is 15 residues long. Germline values: CDR1 LGHNA, CDR2 YSLEER. The CDR3 DNA reads TGCGCCAGCAGCCCAGGCCCTAATTACGATTATGGCTACACCTTC. It yields the protein CASSPGPNYDYGYTF.

V gene TRBV25-1 combines with J gene TRBJ2-1; D is possibly TRBD1 (5 bases). CDR1 MGHDK and CDR2 SYGVNS come from the germline V gene. Trimming cost V 1 base and J 1 base, with 14 bases left between them. This CDR3 has 17 residues. CDR3 protein: CASSESRQSLSYNEQFF. The DNA for the CDR3 is TGTGCCAGCAGTGAATCAAGACAGTCTTTATCCTACAATGAGCAGTTCTTC.

The chain recombines TRBV6-1 with TRBJ1-2; 8 nucleotides match TRBD1. Germline V lookup: CDR1 MNHNS, CDR2 SASEGT. The trim removed 6 bases at V and 3 bases at J, leaving 3 bases unmatched. This CDR3 comprises 13 residues. CDR3 bases: TGTGCCAGCAGCCAACAGGGGGACTATGGCTACACCTTC. It codes for CASSQQGDYGYTF.

This clone was observed a handful of times. V is TRBV14 and J is TRBJ1-1, with D maybe TRBD1 (5 bases). The germline V gene encodes CDR1 SGHDN and CDR2 FVKESK. The CDR3 is 12 amino acids. V gave up 2 bases and J gave up 7 bases, with 8 bases separating them. The CDR3 spells CASSQYRFEAFF. In DNA form, the CDR3 reads TGTGCCAGCAGCCAATACAGGTTTGAAGCTTTCTTT.

This chain uses TRBV7-2 with TRBJ2-1, with 7 bases that match TRBD2. V lost 6 bases, J lost 7 bases, and 3 bases stayed unmatched. Germline V gene sequence: CDR1 SGHTA, CDR2 FQGNSA. This CDR3 is built from 12 residues. The CDR3 spells CASSPGGNEQFF. CDR3 DNA: TGTGCCAGCAGTCCCGGGGGGAATGAGCAGTTCTTC. The variable domain in full, completed from reference TRBV7-2 and TRBJ2-1, reads GAGVSQSPSNKVTEKGKDVELRCDPISGHTALYWYRQSLGQGLEFLIYFQGNSAPDKSGLPSDRFSAERTGGSVSTLTIQRTQQEDSAVYLCASSPGGNEQFFGPGTRLTVL.